This TCR beta chain was sequenced in a study of vaccination and CD4 T cells after COVID-19. Study as a whole: Drawing of post-COVID samples took place a median roughly 100 days after diagnosis (range 35 to 161). Following dose two, a median roughly 72 days (range 14 to 241) passed before post-vaccine samples were taken. Whole-study results and caveats: Early post-infection timepoints were missing, and relatively few convalescent patients were studied. Median roughly 90% of reactive clones detected in convalescent patients emerged only post-vaccination.

Treatment defined: approximately nine-day PBMC culture with coronavirus spike peptide pools or control peptides (ViraFEST assay). For this clonotype: Its antigen is unknown.

With 0 bases removed from V and 1 base from J, the gap between germline ends came to 13 bases. Germline CDR1 MNHEY, CDR2 SVGAGI. The CDR3 has 17 amino acids. The Oncomine TCR Beta short-read assay sequenced DNA from cultured CD4+ T cells. TCRdb re-called the PCR reads with MiXCR, one entry per CDR3 protein. The sample consists of thousands of distinct CDR3 sequences, 40% to 60% of them appearing once. This TCR was sampled from a human donor who had recovered from COVID-19. Material: CD4+ T cells from blood, cultured in vitro. V gene TRBV6-5 combines with J gene TRBJ1-3; possible D gene TRBD1, 6 bases. The CDR3 is CASSYSPGVRSGNTIYF. For the CDR3, the DNA is TGTGCCAGCAGTTACTCCCCAGGGGTCAGGTCTGGAAACACCATATATTTT.